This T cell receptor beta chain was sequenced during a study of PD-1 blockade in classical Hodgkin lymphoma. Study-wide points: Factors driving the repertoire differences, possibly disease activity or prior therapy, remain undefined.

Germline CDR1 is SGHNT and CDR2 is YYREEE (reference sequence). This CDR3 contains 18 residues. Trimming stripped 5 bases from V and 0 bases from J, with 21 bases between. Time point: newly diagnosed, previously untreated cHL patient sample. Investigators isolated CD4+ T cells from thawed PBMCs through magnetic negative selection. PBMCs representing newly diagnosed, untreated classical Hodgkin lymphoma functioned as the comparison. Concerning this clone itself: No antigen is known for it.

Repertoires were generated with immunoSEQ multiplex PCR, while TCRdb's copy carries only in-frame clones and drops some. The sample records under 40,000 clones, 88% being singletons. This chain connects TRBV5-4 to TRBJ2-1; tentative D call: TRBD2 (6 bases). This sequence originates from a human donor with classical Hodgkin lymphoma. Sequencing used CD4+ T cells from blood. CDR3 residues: CASSGRTRRGSSYNEQFF. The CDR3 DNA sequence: TGTGCCAGCAGTGGGAGGACCCGGCGAGGGAGCTCCTACAATGAGCAGTTCTTC.